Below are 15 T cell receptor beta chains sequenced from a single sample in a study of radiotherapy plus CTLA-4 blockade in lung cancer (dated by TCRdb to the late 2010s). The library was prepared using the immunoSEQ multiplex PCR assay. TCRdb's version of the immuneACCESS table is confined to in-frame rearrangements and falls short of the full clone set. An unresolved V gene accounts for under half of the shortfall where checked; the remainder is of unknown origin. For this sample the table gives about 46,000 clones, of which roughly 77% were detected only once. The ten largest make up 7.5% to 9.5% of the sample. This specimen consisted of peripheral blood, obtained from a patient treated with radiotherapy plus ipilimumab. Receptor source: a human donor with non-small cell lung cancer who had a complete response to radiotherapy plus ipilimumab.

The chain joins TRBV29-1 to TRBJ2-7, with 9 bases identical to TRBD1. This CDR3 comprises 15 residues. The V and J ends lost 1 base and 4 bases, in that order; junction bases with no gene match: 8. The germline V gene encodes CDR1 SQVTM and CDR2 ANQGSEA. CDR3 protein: CSVEGIPGQGYEQYF. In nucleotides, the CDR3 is TGCAGCGTTGAAGGGATCCCGGGACAGGGATACGAGCAGTACTTC.

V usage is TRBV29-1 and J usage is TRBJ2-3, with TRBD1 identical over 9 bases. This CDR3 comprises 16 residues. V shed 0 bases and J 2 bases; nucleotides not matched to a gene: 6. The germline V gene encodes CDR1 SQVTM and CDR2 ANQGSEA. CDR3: CSVEEGGTGITDTQYF. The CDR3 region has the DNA TGCAGCGTTGAAGAAGGAGGGACAGGGATCACAGATACGCAGTATTTT.

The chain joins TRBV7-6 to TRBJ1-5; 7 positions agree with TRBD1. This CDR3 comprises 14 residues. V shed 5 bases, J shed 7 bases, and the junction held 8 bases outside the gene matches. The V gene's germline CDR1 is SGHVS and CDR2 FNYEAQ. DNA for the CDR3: TGTGCCAGCAGCCTCGAAACAGGGGCCCAGCCCCAGCATTTT. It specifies CASSLETGAQPQHF.

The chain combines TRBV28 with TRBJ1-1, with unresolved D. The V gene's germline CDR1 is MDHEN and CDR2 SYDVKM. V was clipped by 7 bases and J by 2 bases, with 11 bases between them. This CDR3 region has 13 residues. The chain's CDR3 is CASTPGVNTEAFF. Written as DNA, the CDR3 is TGTGCCAGCACCCCGGGAGTCAACACTGAAGCTTTCTTT.

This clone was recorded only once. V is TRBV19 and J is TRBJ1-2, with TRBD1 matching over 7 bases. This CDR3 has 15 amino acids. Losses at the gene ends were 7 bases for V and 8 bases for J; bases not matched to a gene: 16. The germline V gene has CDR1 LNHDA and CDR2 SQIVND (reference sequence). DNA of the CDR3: TGTGCCAGTACCCACCCCGGGGTGAGGGGGCAAGGCTACACCTTC. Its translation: CASTHPGVRGQGYTF.

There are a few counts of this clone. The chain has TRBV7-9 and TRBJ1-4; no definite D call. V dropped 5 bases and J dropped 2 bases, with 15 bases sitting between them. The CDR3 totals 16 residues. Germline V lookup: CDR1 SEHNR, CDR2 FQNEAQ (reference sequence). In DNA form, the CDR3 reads TGTGCCAGCAGCCCCATGGGAGGGCAGACTAATGAAAAACTGTTTTTT. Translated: CASSPMGGQTNEKLFF. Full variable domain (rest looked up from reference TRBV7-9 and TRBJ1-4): DTGVSQNPRHKITKRGQNVTFRCDPISEHNRLYWYRQTLGQGPEFLTYFQNEAQLEKSRLLSDRFSAERPKGSFSTLEIQRTEQGDSAMYLCASSPMGGQTNEKLFFGSGTQLSVL.

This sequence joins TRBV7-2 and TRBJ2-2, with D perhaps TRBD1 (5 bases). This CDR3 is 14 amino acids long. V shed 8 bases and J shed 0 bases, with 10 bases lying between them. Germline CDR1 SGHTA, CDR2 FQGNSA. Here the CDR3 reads CASGAGPNTGELFF. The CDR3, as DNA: TGTGCCAGCGGGGCAGGCCCGAACACCGGGGAGCTGTTTTTT.

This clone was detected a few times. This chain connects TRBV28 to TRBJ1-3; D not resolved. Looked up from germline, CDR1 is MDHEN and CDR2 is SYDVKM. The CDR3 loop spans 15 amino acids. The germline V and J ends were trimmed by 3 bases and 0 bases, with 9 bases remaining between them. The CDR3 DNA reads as TGTGCCAGCAGTTTGGCGGCCAGCTCTGGAAACACCATATATTTT. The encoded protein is CASSLAASSGNTIYF.

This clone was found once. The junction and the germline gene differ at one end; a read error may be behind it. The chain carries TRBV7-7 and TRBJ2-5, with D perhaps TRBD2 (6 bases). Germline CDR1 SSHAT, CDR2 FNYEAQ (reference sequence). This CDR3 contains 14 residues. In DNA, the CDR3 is TGTGCTAGCAGCCAAAGACTAGGCGAGGGGACCCAGTACTTC. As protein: CASSQRLGEGTQYF. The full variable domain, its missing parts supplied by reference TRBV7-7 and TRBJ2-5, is GAGVSQSPRYKVTKRGQDVTLRCDPISSHATLYWYQQALGQGPEFLTYFNYEAQPDKSGLPSDRFSAERPEGSISTLTIQRTEQRDSAMYRCASSQRLGEGTQYFGPGTRLLVL.

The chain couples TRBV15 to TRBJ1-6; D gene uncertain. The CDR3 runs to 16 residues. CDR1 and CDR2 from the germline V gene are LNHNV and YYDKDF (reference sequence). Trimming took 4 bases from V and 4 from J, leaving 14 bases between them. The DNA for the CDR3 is TGTGCCACCAGCACCACCCGGACGGGGTATAATTCACCCCTCCACTTT. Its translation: CATSTTRTGYNSPLHF.

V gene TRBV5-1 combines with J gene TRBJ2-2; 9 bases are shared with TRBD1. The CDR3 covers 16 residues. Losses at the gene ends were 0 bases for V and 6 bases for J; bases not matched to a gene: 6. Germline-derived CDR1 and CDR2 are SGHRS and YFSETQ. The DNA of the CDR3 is TGCGCCAGCAGCTTGGGGGGACAGGGTTCATCCGGGGAGCTGTTTTTT. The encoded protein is CASSLGGQGSSGELFF.

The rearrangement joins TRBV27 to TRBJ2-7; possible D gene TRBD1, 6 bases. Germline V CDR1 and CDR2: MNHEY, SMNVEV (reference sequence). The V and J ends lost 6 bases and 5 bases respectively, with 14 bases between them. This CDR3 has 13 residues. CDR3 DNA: TGTGCCAGCAGCCCCTTGACAGGTCACGAGCAGTACGTC. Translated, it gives CASSPLTGHEQYV.

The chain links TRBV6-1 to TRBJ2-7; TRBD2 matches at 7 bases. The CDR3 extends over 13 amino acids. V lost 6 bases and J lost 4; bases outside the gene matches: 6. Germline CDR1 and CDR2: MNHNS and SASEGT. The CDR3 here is CASSGGFRYEQYF. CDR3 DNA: TGTGCCAGCAGCGGGGGGTTCAGATACGAGCAGTACTTC.

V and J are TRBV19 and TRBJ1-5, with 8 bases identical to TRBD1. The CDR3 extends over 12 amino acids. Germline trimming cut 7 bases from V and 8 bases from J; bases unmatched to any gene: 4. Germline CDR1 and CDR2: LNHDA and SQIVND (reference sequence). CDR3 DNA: TGTGCCAGTACGGACAGGGACAAGCCCCAGCATTTT. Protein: CASTDRDKPQHF.

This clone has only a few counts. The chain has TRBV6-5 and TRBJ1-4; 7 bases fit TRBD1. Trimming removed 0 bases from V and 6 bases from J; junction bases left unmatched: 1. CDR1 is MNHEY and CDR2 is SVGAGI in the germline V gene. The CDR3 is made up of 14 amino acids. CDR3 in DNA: TGTGCCAGCAGTTACTCCACAGGGGATGAAAAACTGTTTTTT. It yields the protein CASSYSTGDEKLFF.